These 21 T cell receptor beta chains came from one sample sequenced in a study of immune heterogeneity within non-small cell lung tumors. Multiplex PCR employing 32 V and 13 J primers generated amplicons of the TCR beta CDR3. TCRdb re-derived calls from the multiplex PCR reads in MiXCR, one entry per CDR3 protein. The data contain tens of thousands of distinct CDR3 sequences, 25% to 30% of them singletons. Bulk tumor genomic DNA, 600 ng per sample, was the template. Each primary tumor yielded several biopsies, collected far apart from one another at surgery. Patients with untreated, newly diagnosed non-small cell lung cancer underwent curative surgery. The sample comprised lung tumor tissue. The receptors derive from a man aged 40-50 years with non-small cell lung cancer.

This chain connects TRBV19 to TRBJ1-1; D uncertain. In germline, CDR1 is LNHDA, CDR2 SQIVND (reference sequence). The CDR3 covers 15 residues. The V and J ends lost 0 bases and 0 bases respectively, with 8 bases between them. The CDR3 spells CASSIDRGMNTEAFF. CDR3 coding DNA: TGTGCCAGTAGTATAGATCGCGGCATGAACACTGAAGCTTTCTTT.

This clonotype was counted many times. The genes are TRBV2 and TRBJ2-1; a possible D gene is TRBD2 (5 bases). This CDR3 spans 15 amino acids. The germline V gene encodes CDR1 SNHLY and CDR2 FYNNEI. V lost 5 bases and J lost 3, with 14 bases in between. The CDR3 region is CASSTLASVYNEQFF. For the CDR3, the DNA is TGTGCCAGCAGTACGCTAGCATCGGTCTACAATGAGCAGTTCTTC.

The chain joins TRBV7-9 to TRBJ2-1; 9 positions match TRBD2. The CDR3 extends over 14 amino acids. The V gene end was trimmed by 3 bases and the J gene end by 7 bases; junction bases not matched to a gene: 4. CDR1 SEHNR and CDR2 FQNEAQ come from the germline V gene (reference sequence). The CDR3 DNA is TGTGCCAGCAGCTTTGCGGGAGGGGGTAATGAGCAGTTCTTC. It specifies CASSFAGGGNEQFF.

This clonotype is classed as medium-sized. The CDR3 DNA reads TGTGCCAGCAGTTTAAACGGGGACAGAGATACGCAGTATTTT. Its protein is CASSLNGDRDTQYF. The V and J genes are TRBV12-3 or TRBV12-4 and TRBJ2-3; TRBD1 matches at 7 bases. The ends lost 2 bases at V and 5 bases at J; junction bases unmatched: 4. The CDR3 totals 14 residues.

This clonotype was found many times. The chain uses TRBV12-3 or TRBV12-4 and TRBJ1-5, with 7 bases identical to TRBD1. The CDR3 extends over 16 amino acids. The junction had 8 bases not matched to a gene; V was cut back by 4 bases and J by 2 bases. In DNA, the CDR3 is TGTGCCAGCAGTTCGACAGGGAAGTCGGGCAATCAGCCCCAGCATTTT. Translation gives CASSSTGKSGNQPQHF.

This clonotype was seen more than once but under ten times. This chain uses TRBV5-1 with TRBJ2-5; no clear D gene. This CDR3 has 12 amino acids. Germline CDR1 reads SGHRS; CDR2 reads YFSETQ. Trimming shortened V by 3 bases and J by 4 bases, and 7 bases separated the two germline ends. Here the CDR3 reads CASSYVGETQYF. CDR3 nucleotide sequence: TGCGCCAGCAGCTACGTAGGAGAGACCCAGTACTTC.

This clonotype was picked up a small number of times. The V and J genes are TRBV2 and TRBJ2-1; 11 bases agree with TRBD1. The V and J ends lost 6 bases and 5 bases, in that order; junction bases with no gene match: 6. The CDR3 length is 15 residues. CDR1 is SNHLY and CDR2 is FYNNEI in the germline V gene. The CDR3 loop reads CASSPGTGGHNEQFF. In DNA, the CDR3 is TGTGCCAGCAGCCCGGGGACAGGGGGTCACAATGAGCAGTTCTTC.

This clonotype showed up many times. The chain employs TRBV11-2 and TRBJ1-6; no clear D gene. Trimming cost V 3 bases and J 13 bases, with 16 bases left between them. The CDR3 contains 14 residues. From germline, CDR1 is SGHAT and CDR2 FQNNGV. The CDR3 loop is CASSFLMTQSPLHF. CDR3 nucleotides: TGTGCCAGCAGCTTCCTAATGACCCAGTCTCCCCTCCACTTT.

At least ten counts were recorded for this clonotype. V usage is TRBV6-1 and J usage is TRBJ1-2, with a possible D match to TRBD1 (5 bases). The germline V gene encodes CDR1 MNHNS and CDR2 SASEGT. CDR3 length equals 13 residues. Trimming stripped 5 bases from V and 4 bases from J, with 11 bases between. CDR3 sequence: CASSSGQGYGYTF. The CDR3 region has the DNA TGTGCCAGCAGTTCCGGGCAGGGCTATGGCTACACCTTC.

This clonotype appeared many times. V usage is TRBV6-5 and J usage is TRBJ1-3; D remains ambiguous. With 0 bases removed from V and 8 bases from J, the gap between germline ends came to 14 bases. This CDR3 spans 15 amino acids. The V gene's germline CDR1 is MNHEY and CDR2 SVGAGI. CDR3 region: CASSYSIGPRDTIYF. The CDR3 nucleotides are TGTGCCAGCAGTTACTCGATAGGGCCCCGGGACACCATATATTTT.

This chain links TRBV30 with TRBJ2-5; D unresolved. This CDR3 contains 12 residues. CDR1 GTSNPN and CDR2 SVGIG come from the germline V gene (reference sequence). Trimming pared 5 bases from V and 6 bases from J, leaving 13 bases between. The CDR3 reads CAWAAGGKTQYF. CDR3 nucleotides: TGTGCCTGGGCCGCCGGTGGGAAGACCCAGTACTTC. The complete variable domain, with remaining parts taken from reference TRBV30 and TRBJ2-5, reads SQTIHQWPATLVQPVGSPLSLECTVEGTSNPNLYWYRQAAGRGLQLLFYSVGIGQISSEVPQNLSASRPQDRQFILSSKKLLLSDSGFYLCAWAAGGKTQYFGPGTRLLVL.

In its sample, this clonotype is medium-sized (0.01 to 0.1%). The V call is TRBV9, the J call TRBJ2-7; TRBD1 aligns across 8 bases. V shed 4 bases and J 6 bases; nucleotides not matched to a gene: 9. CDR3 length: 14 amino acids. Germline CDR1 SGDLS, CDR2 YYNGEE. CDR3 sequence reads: CASSPFDRGGEQYF. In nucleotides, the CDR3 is TGTGCCAGCAGCCCCTTCGACAGGGGAGGCGAGCAGTACTTC.

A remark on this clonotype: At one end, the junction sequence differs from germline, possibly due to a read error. DNA for the CDR3: TGTGGCACCAGTGAAAATGTGAACAATCAGCCCCAGCATTTT. Its protein product is CGTSENVNNQPQHF. V is TRBV24-1 and J is TRBJ1-5, with D uncertain. Germline V gene data show CDR1 as KGHDR and CDR2 as SFDVKD. The CDR3 sequence is 14 residues long.

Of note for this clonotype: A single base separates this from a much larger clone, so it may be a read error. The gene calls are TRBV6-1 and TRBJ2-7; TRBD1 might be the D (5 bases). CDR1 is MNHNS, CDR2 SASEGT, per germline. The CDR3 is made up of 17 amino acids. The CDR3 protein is CASSKETDWISSYEQCF. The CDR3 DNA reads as TGTGCCAGCAGTAAAGAGACAGATTGGATCAGCTCCTACGAGCAGTGCTTC.

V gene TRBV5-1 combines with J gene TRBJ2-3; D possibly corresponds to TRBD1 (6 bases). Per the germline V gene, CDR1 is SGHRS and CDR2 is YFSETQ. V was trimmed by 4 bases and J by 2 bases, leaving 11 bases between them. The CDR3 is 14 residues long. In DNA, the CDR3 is TGCGCCAGCAGCCTCAGACAGGTCACAGATACGCAGTATTTT. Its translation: CASSLRQVTDTQYF.

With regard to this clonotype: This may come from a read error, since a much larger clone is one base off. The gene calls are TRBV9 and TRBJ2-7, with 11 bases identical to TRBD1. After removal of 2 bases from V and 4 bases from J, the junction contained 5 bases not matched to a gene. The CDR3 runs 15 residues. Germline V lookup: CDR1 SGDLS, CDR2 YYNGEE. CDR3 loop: CASSVGQGALYEQYF. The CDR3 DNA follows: TGTGCCAGCAGCGTCGGACAGGGGGCTTTATACGAGCAGTACTTC.

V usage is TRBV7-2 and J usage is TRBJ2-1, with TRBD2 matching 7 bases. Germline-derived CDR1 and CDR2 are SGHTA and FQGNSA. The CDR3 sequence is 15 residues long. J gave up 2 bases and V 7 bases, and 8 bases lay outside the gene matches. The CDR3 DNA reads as TGTGCCAGCACCAAACCAGGGACTACCTACAATGAGCAGTTCTTC. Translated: CASTKPGTTYNEQFF. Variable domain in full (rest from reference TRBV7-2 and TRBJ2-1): GAGVSQSPSNKVTEKGKDVELRCDPISGHTALYWYRQSLGQGLEFLIYFQGNSAPDKSGLPSDRFSAERTGGSVSTLTIQRTQQEDSAVYLCASTKPGTTYNEQFFGPGTRLTVL.

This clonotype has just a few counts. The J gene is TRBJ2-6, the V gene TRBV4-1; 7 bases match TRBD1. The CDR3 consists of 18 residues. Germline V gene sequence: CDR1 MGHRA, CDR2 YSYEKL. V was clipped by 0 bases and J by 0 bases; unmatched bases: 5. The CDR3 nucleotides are TGCGCCAGCAGCCAAGATCTAGGGGGCCGCTCTGGGGCCAACGTCCTGACTTTC. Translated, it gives CASSQDLGGRSGANVLTF.

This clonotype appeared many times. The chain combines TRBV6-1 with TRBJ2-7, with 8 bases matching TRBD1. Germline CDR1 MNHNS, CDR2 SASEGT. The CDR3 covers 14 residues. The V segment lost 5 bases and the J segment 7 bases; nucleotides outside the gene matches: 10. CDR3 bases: TGTGCCAGCAGTTACCCCTCCGGACAGGGAGAGCAGTACTTC. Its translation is CASSYPSGQGEQYF.

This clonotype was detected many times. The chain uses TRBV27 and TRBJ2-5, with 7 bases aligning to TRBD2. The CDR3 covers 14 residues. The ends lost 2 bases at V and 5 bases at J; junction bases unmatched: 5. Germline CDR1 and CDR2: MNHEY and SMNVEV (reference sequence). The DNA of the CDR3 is TGTGCCAGCAGTTTAGCGTGGGGAGGGGAGACCCAGTACTTC. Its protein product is CASSLAWGGETQYF.

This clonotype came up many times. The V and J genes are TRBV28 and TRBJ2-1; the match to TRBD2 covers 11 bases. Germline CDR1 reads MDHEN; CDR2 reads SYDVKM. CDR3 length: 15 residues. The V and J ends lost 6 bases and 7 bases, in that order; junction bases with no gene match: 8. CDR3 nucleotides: TGTGCCAGCAGCTCCCCTAGCGGGAGGCGGAATGAGCAGTTCTTC. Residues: CASSSPSGRRNEQFF.